The 30 T cell receptor beta chains in this list originate from one sample, sequenced in a study of blood T cells in healthy people across ages. A second about 7 to 11 cycle PCR used barcoded and J-beta primers. MiXCR was run by TCRdb on the 5' RACE reads, yielding one entry per CDR3 protein. The sample has over 600,000 distinct CDR3 sequences, roughly 43% seen once. Sequencing input: blood. The receptor set was obtained from a man aged 80 or over in good health.

The chain employs TRBV6-5 and TRBJ1-2; D might be TRBD1 (5 bases). With 6 bases removed from V and 4 bases from J, the gap between germline ends came to 15 bases. The CDR3 spans 14 residues. Germline CDR1 and CDR2: MNHEY and SVGAGI. DNA of the CDR3: TGTGCCAGCAGCCCAATCCGGGGCTCCTATGGCTACACCTTC. It translates to CASSPIRGSYGYTF.

A word on this clonotype: Compared with germline, one end of the junction differs, possibly owing to a read error. This chain connects TRBV9 to TRBJ2-6; the D gene is possibly TRBD1 (6 bases). Germline CDR1 SGDLS, CDR2 YYNGEE. The CDR3 covers 17 residues. CDR3: CAGSGSFRGSGANVLTF. For the CDR3, the DNA is TGTGCCGGCAGTGGCTCGTTCAGGGGTTCTGGGGCCAACGTCCTGACTTTC.

The genes are TRBV12-3 or TRBV12-4 and TRBJ2-5; a possible D gene is TRBD1 (6 bases). There are 13 residues in the CDR3. Trimming pared 6 bases from V and 4 bases from J, leaving 12 bases between. CDR3 coding DNA: TGTGCCAGCAGCTTACTAGGGGGAGAGACCCAGTACTTC. It specifies CASSLLGGETQYF.

The J gene is TRBJ1-2, the V gene TRBV20-1; 9 nucleotides align to TRBD1. Germline V CDR1 and CDR2: DFQATT, SNEGSKA (reference sequence). J was trimmed by 4 bases and V by 3 bases; bases with no gene match: 3. The CDR3 runs 13 residues. The chain's CDR3 is CSARGQGPYGYTF. CDR3 nucleotide sequence: TGCAGTGCTAGGGGACAGGGCCCCTATGGCTACACCTTC.

A remark on this clonotype: A much more abundant neighbour one base away suggests this may be a read error. This rearrangement joins TRBV20-1 to TRBJ1-2; no clear D gene. Looked up from germline, CDR1 is DFQATT and CDR2 is SNEGSKA (reference sequence). The CDR3 spans 13 residues. V was clipped by 1 base and J by 4 bases, with 10 bases between them. CDR3 sequence reads: CSARGKATYGYTF. In DNA, the CDR3 is TGCAGTGCTAGAGGCAAGGCAACCTATGGCTACACCTTC.

This clonotype was picked up a small number of times. The chain links TRBV7-2 to TRBJ2-2; TRBD1 aligns across 7 bases. This CDR3 is 17 amino acids long. Germline V lookup: CDR1 SGHTA, CDR2 FQGNSA. Losses at the gene ends were 5 bases for V and 5 bases for J; bases not matched to a gene: 14. DNA of the CDR3: TGTGCCAGCAGCGGAGCTGTGAGGACAGGTCCAACCGGGGAGCTGTTTTTT. This gives the protein CASSGAVRTGPTGELFF.

The CDR3 DNA sequence: TGTGCCAGCAGTGGCGTTATAGGGGGGGCTTCTCGGTATGAGCAGTTCTTC. Translated, it gives CASSGVIGGASRYEQFF. V gene TRBV6-1 combines with J gene TRBJ2-1; D is perhaps TRBD2 (7 bases). CDR1 and CDR2 (germline): MNHNS, SASEGT. V was shortened by 4 bases and J by 8 bases, with 24 bases between the two germline ends. CDR3 length: 17 residues.

As DNA, the CDR3 is TGTGCCAGCAGAAACCGGGATAGGGGAATAGATACGCAGTATTTT. Amino acid sequence: CASRNRDRGIDTQYF. The chain has TRBV6-5 and TRBJ2-3; either TRBD1 or TRBD2 may supply D (5 bases each). Germline loops: CDR1 MNHEY, CDR2 SVGAGI. V shed 6 bases and J shed 5 bases, with 18 bases lying between them. The CDR3 runs to 15 residues.

This chain's CDR3 is CASSQDGERGIRPNNEQFF. The CDR3 nucleotides read TGTGCCAGCAGCCAAGATGGTGAAAGGGGGATACGCCCGAACAATGAGCAGTTCTTC. This chain connects TRBV14 to TRBJ2-1; tentatively, D is TRBD1 (6 bases). Between the trimmed V and J ends, which lost 0 bases and 5 bases, there was a span of 23 bases. This CDR3 has 19 amino acids. The germline V gene has CDR1 SGHDN and CDR2 FVKESK.

Details on this clonotype: A much larger clonotype is one base distant, so this may be a read error. CDR3 DNA sequence: TGCAGCGTTGTAGGGCCGAACAGGGGACGGAATGAGCAGTACTTC. It translates to CSVVGPNRGRNEQYF. This rearrangement joins TRBV29-1 to TRBJ2-7; 7 bases fit TRBD1. The germline V gene encodes CDR1 SQVTM and CDR2 ANQGSEA. V was pared by 4 bases and J by 7 bases, with 16 bases of the junction left unmatched. The CDR3 length is 15 residues.

CDR3 in amino acids: CASSSPGQGAGEQYF. The CDR3 DNA follows: TGTGCCAGCAGTTCGCCGGGACAGGGGGCAGGGGAGCAGTACTTC. The gene calls are TRBV27 and TRBJ2-7; 12 nucleotides align to TRBD1. J was trimmed by 7 bases and V by 4 bases; bases with no gene match: 8. Per germline, CDR1 MNHEY and CDR2 SMNVEV (reference sequence). This CDR3 spans 15 amino acids.

The table lists this clonotype with a few counts. V is TRBV4-1 and J is TRBJ2-2; tentatively, D is TRBD1 (5 bases). This CDR3 is built from 19 residues. The ends were cut back, 4 bases at V and 4 bases at J, with 25 bases in the middle. Germline-derived CDR1 and CDR2 are MGHRA and YSYEKL. CDR3 DNA sequence: TGCGCCAGCAGCCGATCGGACATCTCATACGCCGGTGGCACCGGGGAGCTGTTTTTT. Translation: CASSRSDISYAGGTGELFF.

J is TRBJ2-4 and V is TRBV29-1, with TRBD1 matching over 10 bases. Germline values: CDR1 SQVTM, CDR2 ANQGSEA. There are 15 residues in the CDR3. With 8 bases clipped from V and 4 bases from J, the junction kept 11 bases outside the gene matches. For the CDR3, the DNA is TGCAGCATTGTGGGAGACAGGGGGCCTAAAAACATTCAGTACTTC. Amino acid sequence: CSIVGDRGPKNIQYF.

The chain carries TRBV6-5 and TRBJ1-4; D may be TRBD1 (6 bases). Germline assignment: CDR1 MNHEY and CDR2 SVGAGI. This CDR3 contains 15 residues. V lost 6 bases and J 7 bases, leaving 18 bases between the germline ends. The CDR3 spells CASRRSGGVGEKLFF. CDR3 nucleotides: TGTGCCAGCAGACGTAGTGGGGGCGTAGGTGAAAAACTGTTTTTT.

The chain uses TRBV4-3 and TRBJ2-2; D gene uncertain. Trimming took 4 bases from V and 1 from J, leaving 4 bases between them. The CDR3 is made up of 13 amino acids. Germline CDR1 LGHNA, CDR2 YSLEER. The CDR3 DNA reads TGCGCCAGCAGCCTCCGGAACACCGGGGAGCTGTTTTTT. Its protein product is CASSLRNTGELFF.

Written as DNA, the CDR3 is TGTGCCAGCAGTCAACGGGACAGGTCAAGGTACGAGCAGTACTTC. As protein: CASSQRDRSRYEQYF. The genes are TRBV6-2 or TRBV6-3 and TRBJ2-7; the match to TRBD1 covers 8 bases. This CDR3 contains 15 residues. In germline, CDR1 is MNHEY, CDR2 SVGEGT. V trimming: 5 bases; J trimming: 4 bases; junction bases outside the gene matches: 10.

There are a few counts of this clonotype. The chain recombines TRBV7-2 with TRBJ2-5; 8 bases agree with TRBD2. This CDR3 contains 17 residues. Germline values: CDR1 SGHTA, CDR2 FQGNSA. V lost 3 bases to trimming and J lost 5 bases; unmatched junction nucleotides: 14. The CDR3 is CASSFGSQRGTRETQYF. CDR3 sequence (DNA): TGTGCCAGCAGCTTCGGAAGCCAGCGGGGGACGAGGGAGACCCAGTACTTC. The full variable domain, with the rest looked up from reference TRBV7-2 and TRBJ2-5, is GAGVSQSPSNKVTEKGKDVELRCDPISGHTALYWYRQSLGQGLEFLIYFQGNSAPDKSGLPSDRFSAERTGGSVSTLTIQRTQQEDSAVYLCASSFGSQRGTRETQYFGPGTRLLVL.

The V call is TRBV28, the J call TRBJ2-7; either TRBD1 or TRBD2 may supply D (5 bases each). CDR3 length equals 15 residues. V lost 1 base, J lost 1 base, and 11 bases lay in between. Germline assignment: CDR1 MDHEN and CDR2 SYDVKM. CDR3 sequence (DNA): TGTGCCAGCAGTTTATTGGGACGGATTTCCTACGAGCAGTACTTC. Protein sequence: CASSLLGRISYEQYF.

This clonotype was seen just once. The V and J genes are TRBV6-1 and TRBJ1-6; D unclear. Germline assignment: CDR1 MNHNS and CDR2 SASEGT. The CDR3 length is 16 residues. Trimming took off 0 bases at V and 7 bases at J, with 13 bases between the two ends. CDR3 sequence (DNA): TGTGCCAGCAGTGAAGCACGATACGGGATGAATTCACCCCTCCACTTT. This codes for CASSEARYGMNSPLHF.

In this sample, this clonotype turned up a few times. The J gene is TRBJ2-4, the V gene TRBV6-5, with 8 bases identical to TRBD1. Germline V gene lookup returns CDR1 MNHEY and CDR2 SVGAGI. The junction had 13 bases not matched to a gene; V was cut back by 2 bases and J by 13 bases. This CDR3 contains 15 residues. The CDR3 region has the DNA TGTGCCAGCAGTTACCCGGGACAGGAATACAATGAGCAGTACTTC. This sequence encodes CASSYPGQEYNEQYF.

The chain employs TRBV29-1 and TRBJ1-1, with 7 nucleotides matching TRBD1. CDR1 and CDR2 from the germline V gene are SQVTM and ANQGSEA. Trimming removed 3 bases from V and 4 bases from J; junction bases left unmatched: 14. This CDR3 region has 16 residues. This CDR3 reads CSVDTSRGGVGTEAFF. Written as DNA, the CDR3 is TGCAGCGTTGACACCTCCAGGGGGGGAGTGGGCACTGAAGCTTTCTTT.

On this clonotype itself: This may arise from a read error, as a much more abundant clone is one base away. The chain uses TRBV12-5 and TRBJ2-3; maybe TRBD1 (6 bases). This CDR3 is 13 amino acids long. Trimming stripped 9 bases from V and 4 bases from J, with 14 bases between. CDR1 and CDR2 from the germline V gene are LGHNT and FRNRAP. The CDR3 coding sequence is TGTGCTAGGGGTCCGCGGACAGCAGATACGCAGTATTTT. Translation gives CARGPRTADTQYF.

The chain has TRBV5-1 and TRBJ2-2; TRBD2 matches at 7 bases. CDR1 SGHRS and CDR2 YFSETQ come from the germline V gene. The CDR3 sequence is 15 residues long. With V trimmed by 0 bases and J by 8 bases, 7 bases remained unmatched. The CDR3 here is CASSLDYAGVGELFF. The CDR3 region has the DNA TGCGCCAGCAGCTTGGACTACGCGGGAGTAGGGGAGCTGTTTTTT.

The chain employs TRBV30 and TRBJ1-2; maybe TRBD1 (5 bases). Trimming took 4 bases from V and 7 from J, leaving 19 bases between them. Germline CDR1 is GTSNPN and CDR2 is SVGIG (reference sequence). The CDR3 length is 14 residues. This chain's CDR3 is CAWTPDIYGPGYTF. For the CDR3, the DNA is TGTGCCTGGACGCCGGACATCTATGGTCCTGGCTACACCTTC.

The rearrangement links TRBV29-1 to TRBJ2-2, with 10 bases aligning to TRBD1. Germline V gene lookup returns CDR1 SQVTM and CDR2 ANQGSEA. This CDR3 is built from 14 residues. The V segment lost 5 bases and the J segment 6 bases; nucleotides outside the gene matches: 6. The CDR3 sequence: CSVIRDRGSGELFF. DNA for the CDR3: TGCAGCGTTATCCGGGACAGGGGCTCCGGGGAGCTGTTTTTT.

The V and J genes are TRBV27 and TRBJ1-6; no firm D call. V lost 5 bases, J lost 6 bases, and 14 bases lay in between. The CDR3 consists of 15 residues. Germline lookup yields CDR1 MNHEY and CDR2 SMNVEV (reference sequence). CDR3 sequence reads: CASSARRGGNSPLHF. The CDR3 bases are TGTGCCAGCAGTGCCCGGCGGGGAGGTAATTCACCCCTCCACTTT.

As concerns this clonotype: At one of its ends the junction is not consistent with the germline gene, which may arise from a read error. This sequence joins TRBV20-1 and TRBJ1-5; a weak D match, TRBD1 (5 bases). Germline V gene lookup returns CDR1 DFQATT and CDR2 SNEGSKA (reference sequence). The CDR3 covers 14 residues. The CDR3 nucleotides read TGCAGTACTAGGGGAGGGTCGGCCAATCAGCCCCAGCATTTT. Encoded protein: CSTRGGSANQPQHF.

This clonotype has only a few counts. The chain couples TRBV20-1 to TRBJ1-1, with 7 bases matching TRBD1. From germline, CDR1 is DFQATT and CDR2 SNEGSKA (reference sequence). CDR3 length: 14 amino acids. The V and J ends lost 2 bases and 8 bases, in that order; junction bases with no gene match: 11. The CDR3 loop reads CSARPGGRGGEAFF. In DNA, the CDR3 is TGCAGTGCTAGACCCGGAGGCAGGGGGGGCGAAGCTTTCTTT.

This chain connects TRBV15 to TRBJ2-1, with TRBD1 as a possible D gene (5 bases). Per germline, CDR1 LNHNV and CDR2 YYDKDF (reference sequence). Trimming removed 0 bases at V and 5 bases at J, with 8 bases between. The CDR3 sequence is 14 residues long. The CDR3: CATSRDQGDNEQFF. CDR3 sequence (DNA): TGTGCCACCAGCAGAGATCAAGGGGACAATGAGCAGTTCTTC.

The chain couples TRBV6-1 to TRBJ1-4, with D perhaps matching TRBD1 (6 bases). The ends were cut back, 2 bases at V and 2 bases at J, with 15 bases in the middle. The CDR3 extends over 17 amino acids. CDR1 is MNHNS, CDR2 SASEGT, per germline. CDR3 DNA sequence: TGTGCCAGCAGTGAACCGGGCAGGGGACTGACTAATGAAAAACTGTTTTTT. Translation: CASSEPGRGLTNEKLFF.